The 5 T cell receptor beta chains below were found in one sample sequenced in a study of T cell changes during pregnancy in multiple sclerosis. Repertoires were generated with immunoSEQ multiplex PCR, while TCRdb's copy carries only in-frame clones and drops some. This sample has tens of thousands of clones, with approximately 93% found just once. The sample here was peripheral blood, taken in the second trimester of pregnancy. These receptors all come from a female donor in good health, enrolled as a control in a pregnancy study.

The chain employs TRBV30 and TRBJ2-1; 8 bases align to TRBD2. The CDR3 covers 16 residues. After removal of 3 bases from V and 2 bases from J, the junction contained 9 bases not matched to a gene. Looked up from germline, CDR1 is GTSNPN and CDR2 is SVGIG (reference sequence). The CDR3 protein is CAWRPSGRRTYNEQFF. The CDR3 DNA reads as TGTGCCTGGAGACCCAGCGGGAGAAGGACCTACAATGAGCAGTTCTTC.

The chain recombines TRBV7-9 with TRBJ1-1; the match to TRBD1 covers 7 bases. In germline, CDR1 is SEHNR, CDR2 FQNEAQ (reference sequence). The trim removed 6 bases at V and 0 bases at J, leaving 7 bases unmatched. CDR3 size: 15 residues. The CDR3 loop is CASRPGTDMNTEAFF. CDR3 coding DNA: TGTGCCAGCAGACCCGGGACAGACATGAACACTGAAGCTTTCTTT.

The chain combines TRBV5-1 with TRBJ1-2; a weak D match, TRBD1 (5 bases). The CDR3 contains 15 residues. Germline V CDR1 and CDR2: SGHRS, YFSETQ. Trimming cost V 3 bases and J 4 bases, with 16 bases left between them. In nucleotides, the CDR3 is TGCGCCAGCAGCTCAAGGGACGGGACTTTCTATGGCTACACCTTC. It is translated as CASSSRDGTFYGYTF.

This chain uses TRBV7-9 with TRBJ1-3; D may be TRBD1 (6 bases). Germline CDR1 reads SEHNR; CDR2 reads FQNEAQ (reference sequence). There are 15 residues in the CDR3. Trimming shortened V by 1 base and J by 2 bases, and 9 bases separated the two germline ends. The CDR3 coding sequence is TGTGCCAGCAGCTTAGACGGGGGGCCTGGAAACACCATATATTTT. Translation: CASSLDGGPGNTIYF.

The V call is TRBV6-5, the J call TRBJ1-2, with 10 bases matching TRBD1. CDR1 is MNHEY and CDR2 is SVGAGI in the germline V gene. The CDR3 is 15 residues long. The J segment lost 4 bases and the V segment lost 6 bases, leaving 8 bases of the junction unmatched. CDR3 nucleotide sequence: TGTGCCAGCAGCCTCCGGGACAGGGGTCTCTATGGCTACACCTTC. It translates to CASSLRDRGLYGYTF.